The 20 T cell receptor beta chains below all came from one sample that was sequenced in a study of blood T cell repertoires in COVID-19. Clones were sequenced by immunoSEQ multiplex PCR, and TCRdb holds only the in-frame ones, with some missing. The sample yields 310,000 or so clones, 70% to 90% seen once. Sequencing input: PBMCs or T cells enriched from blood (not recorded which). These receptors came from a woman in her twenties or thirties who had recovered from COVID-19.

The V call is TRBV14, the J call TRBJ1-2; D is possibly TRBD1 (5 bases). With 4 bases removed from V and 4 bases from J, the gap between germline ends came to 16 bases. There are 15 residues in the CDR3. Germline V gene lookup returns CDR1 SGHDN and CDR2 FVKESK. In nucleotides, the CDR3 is TGTGCCAGCAGCCCCTCAGCGGGTAGGGGCTATGGCTACACCTTC. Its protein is CASSPSAGRGYGYTF.

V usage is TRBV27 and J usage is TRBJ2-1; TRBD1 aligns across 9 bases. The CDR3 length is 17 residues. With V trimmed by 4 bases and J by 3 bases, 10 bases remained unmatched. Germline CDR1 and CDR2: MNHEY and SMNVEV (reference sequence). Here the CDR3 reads CASSSLVTGGFYNEQFF. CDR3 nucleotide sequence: TGTGCCAGCAGTTCCCTTGTTACAGGGGGCTTCTACAATGAGCAGTTCTTC.

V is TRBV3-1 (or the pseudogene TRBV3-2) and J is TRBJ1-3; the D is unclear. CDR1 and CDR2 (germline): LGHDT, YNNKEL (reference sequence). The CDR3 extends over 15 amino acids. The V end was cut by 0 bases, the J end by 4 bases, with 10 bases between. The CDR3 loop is CASSQDGYGGNTIYF. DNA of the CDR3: TGTGCCAGCAGCCAAGATGGGTACGGGGGAAACACCATATATTTT.

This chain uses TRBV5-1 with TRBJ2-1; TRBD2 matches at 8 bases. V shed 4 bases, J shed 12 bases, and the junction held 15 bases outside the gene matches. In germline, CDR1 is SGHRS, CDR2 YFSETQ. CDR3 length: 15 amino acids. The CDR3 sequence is CASSRARGDPQGQFF. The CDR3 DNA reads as TGCGCCAGCAGCCGCGCGCGGGGGGACCCGCAGGGGCAGTTCTTC.

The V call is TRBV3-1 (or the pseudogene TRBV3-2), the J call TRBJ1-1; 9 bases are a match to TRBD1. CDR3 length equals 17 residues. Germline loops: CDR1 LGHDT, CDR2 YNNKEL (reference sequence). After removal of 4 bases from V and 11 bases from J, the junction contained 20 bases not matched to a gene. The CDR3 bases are TGTGCCAGCAGCCTCCGGGGGACAGGGACTCCCCCGGGTCCGGCTTTCTTT. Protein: CASSLRGTGTPPGPAFF.

As DNA, the CDR3 is TGTGCCAGCAGTGAGGAATACAGTGGCTCTGGAAACACCATATATTTT. Its translation: CASSEEYSGSGNTIYF. The J gene is TRBJ1-3, the V gene TRBV2; D is uncertain. Germline V gives CDR1 SNHLY, CDR2 FYNNEI. Trimming shortened V by 3 bases and J by 0 bases, and 12 bases separated the two germline ends. The CDR3 consists of 16 residues.

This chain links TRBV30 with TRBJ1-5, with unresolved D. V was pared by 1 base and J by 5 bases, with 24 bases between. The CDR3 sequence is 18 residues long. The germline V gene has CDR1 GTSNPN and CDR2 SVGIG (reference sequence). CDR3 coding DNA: TGTGCCTGGAGTGCGCCCATCCGGAACCCTAAGAGGGATCAGCCCCAGCATTTT. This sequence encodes CAWSAPIRNPKRDQPQHF.

CDR3 sequence (DNA): TGTGCCAGCAGTGAATTTTTCGACAGGGGTTTCGATGAGACCCAGTACTTC. It encodes CASSEFFDRGFDETQYF. The chain carries TRBV25-1 and TRBJ2-5, with 8 bases aligning to TRBD1. V was clipped by 1 base and J by 5 bases; unmatched bases: 12. CDR1 is MGHDK, CDR2 SYGVNS, per germline. CDR3 length: 17 amino acids.

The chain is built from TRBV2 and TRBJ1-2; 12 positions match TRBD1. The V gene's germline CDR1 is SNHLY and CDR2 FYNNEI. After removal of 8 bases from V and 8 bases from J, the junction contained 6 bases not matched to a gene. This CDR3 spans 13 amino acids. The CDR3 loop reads CASAGQGAGGYTF. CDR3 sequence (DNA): TGTGCCAGCGCGGGACAGGGGGCTGGGGGCTACACCTTC.

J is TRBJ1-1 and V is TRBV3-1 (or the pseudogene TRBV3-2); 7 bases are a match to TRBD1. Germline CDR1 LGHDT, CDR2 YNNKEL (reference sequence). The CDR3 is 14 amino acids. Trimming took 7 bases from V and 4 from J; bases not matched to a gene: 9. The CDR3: CASIHRDSPTEAFF. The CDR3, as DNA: TGTGCCAGCATACACCGGGACAGCCCCACTGAAGCTTTCTTT.

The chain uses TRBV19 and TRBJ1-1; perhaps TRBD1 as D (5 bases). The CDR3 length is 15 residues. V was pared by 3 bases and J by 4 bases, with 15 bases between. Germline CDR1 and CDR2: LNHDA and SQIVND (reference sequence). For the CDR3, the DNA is TGTGCCAGTAGTATTCGAGCAGGGTGGGCCACTGAAGCTTTCTTT. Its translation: CASSIRAGWATEAFF.

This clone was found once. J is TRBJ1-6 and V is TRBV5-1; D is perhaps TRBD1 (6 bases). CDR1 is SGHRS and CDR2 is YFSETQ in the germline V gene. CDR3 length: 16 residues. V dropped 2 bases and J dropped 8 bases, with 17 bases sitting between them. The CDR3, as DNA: TGCGCCAGCAGCTTCAACCACGGACAGAAGGATTCACCCCTCCACTTT. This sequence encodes CASSFNHGQKDSPLHF.

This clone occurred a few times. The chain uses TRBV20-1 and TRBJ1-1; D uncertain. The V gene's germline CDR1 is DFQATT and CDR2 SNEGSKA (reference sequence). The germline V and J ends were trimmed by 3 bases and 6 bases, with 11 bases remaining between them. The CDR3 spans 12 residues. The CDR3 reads CSASVGSAEAFF. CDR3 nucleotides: TGCAGTGCTAGTGTGGGCTCGGCTGAAGCTTTCTTT.

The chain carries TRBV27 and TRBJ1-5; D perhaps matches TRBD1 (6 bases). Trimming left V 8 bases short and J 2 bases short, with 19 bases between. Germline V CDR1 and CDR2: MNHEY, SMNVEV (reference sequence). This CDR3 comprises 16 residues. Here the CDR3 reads CASASGGRYGNQPQHF. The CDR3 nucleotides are TGTGCCAGCGCCTCTGGGGGCCGATACGGCAATCAGCCCCAGCATTTT.

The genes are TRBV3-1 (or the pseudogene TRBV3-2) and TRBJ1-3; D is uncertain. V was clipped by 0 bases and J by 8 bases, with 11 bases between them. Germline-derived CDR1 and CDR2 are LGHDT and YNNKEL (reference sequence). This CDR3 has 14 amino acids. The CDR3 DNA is TGTGCCAGCAGCCAAGATCGCGCGGCCGACACCATATATTTT. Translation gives CASSQDRAADTIYF.

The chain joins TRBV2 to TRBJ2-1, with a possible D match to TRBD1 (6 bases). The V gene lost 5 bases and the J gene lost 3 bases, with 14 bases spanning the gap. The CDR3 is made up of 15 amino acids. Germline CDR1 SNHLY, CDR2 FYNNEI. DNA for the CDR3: TGTGCCAGCAGTAATACCGGGACAATCTACAATGAGCAGTTCTTC. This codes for CASSNTGTIYNEQFF.

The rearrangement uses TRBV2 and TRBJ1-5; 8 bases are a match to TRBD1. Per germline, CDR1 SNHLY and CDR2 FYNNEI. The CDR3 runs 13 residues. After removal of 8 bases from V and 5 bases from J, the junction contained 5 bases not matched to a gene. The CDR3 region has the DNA TGTGCCAGCCTACAGGGGGTGGATCAGCCCCAGCATTTT. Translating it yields CASLQGVDQPQHF.

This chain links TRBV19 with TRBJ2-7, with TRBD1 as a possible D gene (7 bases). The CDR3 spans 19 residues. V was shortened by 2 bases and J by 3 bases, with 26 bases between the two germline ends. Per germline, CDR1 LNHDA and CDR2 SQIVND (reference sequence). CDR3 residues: CASSIREHGGAGQYYEQYF. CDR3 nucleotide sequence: TGTGCCAGTAGTATAAGGGAACATGGCGGGGCGGGACAGTACTACGAGCAGTACTTC.

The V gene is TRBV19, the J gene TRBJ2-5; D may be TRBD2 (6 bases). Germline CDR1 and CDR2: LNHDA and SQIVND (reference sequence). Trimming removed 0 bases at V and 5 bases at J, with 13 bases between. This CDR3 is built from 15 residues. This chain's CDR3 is CASSIEGGRWETQYF. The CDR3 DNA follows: TGTGCCAGTAGTATAGAGGGAGGACGCTGGGAGACCCAGTACTTC.

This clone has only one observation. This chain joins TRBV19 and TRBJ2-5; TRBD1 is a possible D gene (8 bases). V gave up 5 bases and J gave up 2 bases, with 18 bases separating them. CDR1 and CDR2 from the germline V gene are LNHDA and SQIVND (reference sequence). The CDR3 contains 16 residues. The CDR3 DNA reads TGTGCCAGTAGTGCACAGGGGGGGCTTAAGCAAGAGACCCAGTACTTC. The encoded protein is CASSAQGGLKQETQYF.